This TCR beta chain was recorded in a study of human T cells and chemical hapten exposure. The V segment lost 5 bases and the J segment 8 bases; nucleotides outside the gene matches: 12. CDR3 length: 16 residues. Unique molecular identifiers were attached to individual cDNA molecules within the library. TCRdb passed the RACE reads through MiXCR, listing each CDR3 protein once. The sample lists approximately 89,000 distinct CDR3 sequences, 6.6% seen once, with approximately 1.2% in the top ten. This clonotype was counted a few times. The sample's time point: patch test 2, 6 weeks after DPC sensitization. Described treatment: therapeutic diphenylcyclopropenone sensitization with weekly scalp DPC.

This clonotype was sampled from a young woman with alopecia areata. Some clones in this sample may be carry-over from other donors' samples. The source material was whole blood, sampled in connection with sensitization to the hapten diphenylcyclopropenone (DPC). V and J are TRBV12-3 or TRBV12-4 and TRBJ1-4, with TRBD1 matching over 9 bases. CDR3 nucleotides: TGTGCCAGCAGTCCCCTTTGGGGACAGGGTCGGGAAAAACTGTTTTTT. Encoded protein: CASSPLWGQGREKLFF.